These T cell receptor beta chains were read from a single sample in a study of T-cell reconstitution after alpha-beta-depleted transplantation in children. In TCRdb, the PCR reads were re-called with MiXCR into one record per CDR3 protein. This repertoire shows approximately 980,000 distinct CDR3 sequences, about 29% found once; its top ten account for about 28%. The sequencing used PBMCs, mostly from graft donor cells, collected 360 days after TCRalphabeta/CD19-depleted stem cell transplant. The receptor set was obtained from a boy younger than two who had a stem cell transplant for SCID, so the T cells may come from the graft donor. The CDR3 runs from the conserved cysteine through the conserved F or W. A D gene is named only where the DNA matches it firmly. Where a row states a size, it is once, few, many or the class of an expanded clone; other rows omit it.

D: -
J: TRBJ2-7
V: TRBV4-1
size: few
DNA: TGCGCCAGCAGCCAAGGATGGGGGGACTACGAGCAGTACTTC
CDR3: CASSQGWGDYEQYF

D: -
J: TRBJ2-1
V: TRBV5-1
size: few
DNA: TGCGCCAGCAGCGACTGGATTAATGAGCAGTTCTTC
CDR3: CASSDWINEQFF

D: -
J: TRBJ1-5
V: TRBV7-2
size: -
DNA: TGTGCCAGCAGCTTAGGGGGAGGGAGCGGTCAGCCCCAGCATTTT
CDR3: CASSLGGGSGQPQHF

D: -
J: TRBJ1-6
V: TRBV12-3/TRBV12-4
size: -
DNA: TGTGCCAGCAGCCGAGTCTCTGAGGGTTCACCCCTCCACTTT
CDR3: CASSRVSEGSPLHF

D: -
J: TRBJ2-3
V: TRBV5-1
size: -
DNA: TGCGCCAGCAGCTTGGTCACGGCAGTAGGACTGACAGATACGCAGTATTTT
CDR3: CASSLVTAVGLTDTQYF

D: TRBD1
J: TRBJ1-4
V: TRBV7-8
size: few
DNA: TGTGCCAGCAGCGGGCACAGGGGACAAAATGAAAAACTGTTTTTT
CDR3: CASSGHRGQNEKLFF

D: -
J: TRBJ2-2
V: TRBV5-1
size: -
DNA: TGCGCCAGCAAGGGTCCTCAGGTGTACACCGGGGAGCTGTTTTTT
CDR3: CASKGPQVYTGELFF

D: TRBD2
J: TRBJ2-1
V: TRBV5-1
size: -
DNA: TGCGCCAGCAGCTTTCGGGGGGGGGCATCGGACTACAATGAGCAGTTCTTC
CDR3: CASSFRGGASDYNEQFF

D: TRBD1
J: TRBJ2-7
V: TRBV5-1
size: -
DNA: TGCGCCAGCAGCTTGACGAGGGGGCAGAAGTACGAGCAGTACTTC
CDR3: CASSLTRGQKYEQYF

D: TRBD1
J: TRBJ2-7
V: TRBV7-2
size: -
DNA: TGTGCCAGCAGCTTAGCCTTTTACCGGGACAGGGCCTTTTACGAGCAGTACTTC
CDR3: CASSLAFYRDRAFYEQYF

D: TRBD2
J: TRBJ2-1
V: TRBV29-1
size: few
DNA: TGCAGCGGGACTAGCGGATACAATGAGCAGTTCTTC
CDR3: CSGTSGYNEQFF

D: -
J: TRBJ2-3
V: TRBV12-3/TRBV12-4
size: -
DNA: TGTGCCAGCAGTTTCTTTTCCACAGATACGCAGTATTTT
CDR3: CASSFFSTDTQYF

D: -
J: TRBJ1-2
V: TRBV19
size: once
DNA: TGTGCCAGTAGTATCAACTTTTTCAGCAGACAACCGAACTATGGCTACACCTTC
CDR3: CASSINFFSRQPNYGYTF

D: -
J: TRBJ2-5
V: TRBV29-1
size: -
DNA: TGCAGCGTCGCCCAGGGGAGGCAGGGGACCCAGTACTTC
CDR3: CSVAQGRQGTQYF

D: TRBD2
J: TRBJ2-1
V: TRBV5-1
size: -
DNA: TGCGCCAGCAGCTTGTTAGCGGGGGGGCATCTGACGGATGAGCAGTTCTTC
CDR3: CASSLLAGGHLTDEQFF

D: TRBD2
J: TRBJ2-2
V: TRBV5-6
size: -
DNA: TGTGCCAGCAGCTTGGAACTAGCGGGGGTTTACACCGGGGAGCTGTTTTTT
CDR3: CASSLELAGVYTGELFF

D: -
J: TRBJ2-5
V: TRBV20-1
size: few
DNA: TGCAGTGCCTTGTCTTCACAAGAGACCCAGTACTTC
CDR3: CSALSSQETQYF

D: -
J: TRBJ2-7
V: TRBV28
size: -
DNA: TGTGCCAGCAGACCGGTCAATCTGGGACCCCCCCACGAGCAGTACTTC
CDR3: CASRPVNLGPPHEQYF

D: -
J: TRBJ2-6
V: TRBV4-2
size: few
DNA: TGTGCCAGCAGCCAAGAAGGGACACCCTCTGGGGCCAACGTCCTGACTTTC
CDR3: CASSQEGTPSGANVLTF

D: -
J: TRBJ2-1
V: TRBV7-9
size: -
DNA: TGTGCCAGCAGCTCCCAACGGGGAATCTACAATGAGCAGTTCTTC
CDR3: CASSSQRGIYNEQFF

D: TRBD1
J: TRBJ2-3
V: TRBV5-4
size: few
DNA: TGTGCCAGCAGCTCGAGGACCACAGGGGTGAGGTCAGATACGCAGTATTTT
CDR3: CASSSRTTGVRSDTQYF

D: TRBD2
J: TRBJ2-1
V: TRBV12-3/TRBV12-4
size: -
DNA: TGTGCCAGCAGGGGGGGGTCGGAGTTCTTC
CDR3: CASRGGSEFF